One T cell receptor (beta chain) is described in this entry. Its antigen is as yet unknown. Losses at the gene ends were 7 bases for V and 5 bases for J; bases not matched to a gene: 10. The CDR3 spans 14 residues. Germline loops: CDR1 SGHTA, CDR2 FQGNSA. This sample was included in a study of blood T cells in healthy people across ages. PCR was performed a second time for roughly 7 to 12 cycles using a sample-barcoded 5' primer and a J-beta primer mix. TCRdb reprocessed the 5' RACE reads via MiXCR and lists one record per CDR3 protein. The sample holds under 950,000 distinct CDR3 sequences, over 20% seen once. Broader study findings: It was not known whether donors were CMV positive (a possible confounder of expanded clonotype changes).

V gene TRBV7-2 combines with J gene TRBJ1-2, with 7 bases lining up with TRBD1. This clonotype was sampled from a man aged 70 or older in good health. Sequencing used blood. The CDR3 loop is CASTGHRGDYGYTF. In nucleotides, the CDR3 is TGTGCCAGCACCGGCCACAGGGGTGATTATGGCTACACCTTC.